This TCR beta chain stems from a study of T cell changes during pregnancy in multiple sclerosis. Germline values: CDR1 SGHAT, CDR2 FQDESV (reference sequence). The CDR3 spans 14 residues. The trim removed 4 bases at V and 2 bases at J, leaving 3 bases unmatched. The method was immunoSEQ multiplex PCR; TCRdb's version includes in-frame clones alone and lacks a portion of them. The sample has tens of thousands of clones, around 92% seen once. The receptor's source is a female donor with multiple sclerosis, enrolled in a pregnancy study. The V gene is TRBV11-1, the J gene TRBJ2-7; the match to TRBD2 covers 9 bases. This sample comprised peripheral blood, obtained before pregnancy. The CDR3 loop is CASSSSGTPYEQYF. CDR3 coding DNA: TGTGCCAGCAGCTCTAGCGGGACCCCCTACGAGCAGTACTTC.